Given below is one TCR beta chain in context. The antigen is unknown. Measured with immunoSEQ multiplex PCR; TCRdb has only the in-frame clones, and not every one. The repertoire consists of some 150,000 clones, with 90% to 95% occurring once and the leading ten covering around 3.8%. This specimen comes from a study of T cell responses to AZD1222 COVID-19 vaccine. Across the whole study: Some second doses came at about 4 weeks and others at about 12 weeks; these were pooled.

Study results and caveats: Receipt of two AZD1222 doses was followed by a rise in Spike-specific TCR breadth and depth. CD4 TCRs covered the whole spike, strongest at regions 160-218 and 743-854. Possibly, clonal diversity was underestimated; donors were largely white British and included more females.

This sample comprised peripheral blood, obtained on day 0 of AZD1222 vaccination. The TCR sequence derives from an adult in good health.

DNA of the CDR3: TGTGCCAGCAGTCCTCGAGGGACTGAAGCTTTCTTT. Translating it yields CASSPRGTEAFF. This rearrangement joins TRBV27 to TRBJ1-1; D not certain. The CDR3 contains 12 residues. Trimming pared 5 bases from V and 5 bases from J, leaving 9 bases between. Germline CDR1 MNHEY, CDR2 SMNVEV (reference sequence).